Listed below are T cell receptor beta chains from one sample, sequenced in a study of T cell responses to AZD1222 COVID-19 vaccine. Only in-frame clones appear in the TCRdb table, and some are missing; sequencing was by immunoSEQ multiplex PCR. The sample lists about 85,000 clones, about 87% seen once, with roughly 15% in the top ten. Sequenced material: peripheral blood, taken on day 0 of AZD1222 vaccination. The receptors stem from an adult in good health. Each CDR3 is given with its conserved first and last residue. Fields, in order: V gene, J gene, clone size, D gene, CDR3 length, CDR3 protein, CDR3 DNA. D genes are given only for firm matches. Expanded clones get a size class; other rows say once, few or many, or leave the size out.

V: TRBV7-2; J: TRBJ1-2; size: .; D: TRBD1; length: 14; CDR3: CASSLGQTFYGYTF; DNA: TGTGCCAGCAGCTTGGGACAGACCTTCTATGGCTACACCTTC
V: TRBV4-2; J: TRBJ2-3; size: .; D: TRBD2; length: 16; CDR3: CASSQGASGYTDTQYF; DNA: TGTGCCAGCAGCCAAGGGGCTAGCGGATACACAGATACGCAGTATTTT
V: TRBV2; J: TRBJ1-3; size: medium-sized; D: TRBD1; length: 13; CDR3: CAMGDRAGNTIYF; DNA: TGTGCCATGGGGGACAGGGCTGGAAACACCATATATTTT
V: TRBV19; J: TRBJ2-7; size: .; D: TRBD1; length: 13; CDR3: CASRGLSTYEQYF; DNA: TGTGCCAGCAGGGGGCTGTCTACCTACGAGCAGTACTTC
V: TRBV7-9; J: TRBJ2-7; size: .; D: .; length: 16; CDR3: CASSAVYVGAPYEQYF; DNA: TGTGCCAGCAGCGCCGTTTACGTGGGAGCCCCCTACGAGCAGTACTTC
V: TRBV19; J: TRBJ1-5; size: .; D: .; length: 15; CDR3: CASSIARGSNQPQHF; DNA: TGTGCCAGTAGTATTGCACGAGGAAGCAATCAGCCCCAGCATTTT
V: TRBV5-1; J: TRBJ2-3; size: once; D: TRBD2; length: 14; CDR3: CAGASGRMTDTQYF; DNA: TGCGCCGGGGCTAGCGGGAGGATGACAGATACGCAGTATTTT
V: TRBV19; J: TRBJ2-3; size: once; D: .; length: 18; CDR3: CASSNPRGAIPSTDTQYF; DNA: TGTGCCAGTAGTAACCCCCGCGGCGCTATACCTAGCACAGATACGCAGTATTTT
V: TRBV11-3; J: TRBJ2-2; size: .; D: .; length: 16; CDR3: CASSKGRGPNTGELFF; DNA: TGTGCCAGCAGTAAGGGGAGGGGGCCGAACACCGGGGAGCTGTTTTTT
V: TRBV19; J: TRBJ2-2; size: once; D: .; length: 15; CDR3: CASSRTDRNTGELFF; DNA: TGTGCCAGTAGTCGGACAGACCGGAACACCGGGGAGCTGTTTTTT
V: TRBV2; J: TRBJ1-5; size: .; D: TRBD1; length: 16; CDR3: CASSPNRDRVGQPQHF; DNA: TGTGCCAGCAGTCCAAACCGGGACAGGGTGGGGCAGCCCCAGCATTTT
V: TRBV10-3; J: TRBJ2-2; size: .; D: .; length: 15; CDR3: CAIMGTPSNTGELFF; DNA: TGTGCCATCATGGGGACCCCTTCGAACACCGGGGAGCTGTTTTTT
V: TRBV11-2; J: TRBJ2-1; size: .; D: TRBD1; length: 17; CDR3: CASSPRQGLLSYNEQFF; DNA: TGTGCCAGCAGCCCACGACAGGGTTTACTCTCCTACAATGAGCAGTTCTTC
V: TRBV20-1; J: TRBJ1-6; size: .; D: TRBD1; length: 15; CDR3: CSASGTGGNNSPLHF; DNA: TGCAGTGCTAGTGGGACAGGGGGTAATAATTCACCCCTCCACTTT
V: TRBV5-4; J: TRBJ2-3; size: .; D: .; length: 14; CDR3: CASSLVSRADTQYF; DNA: TGTGCCAGCAGCTTGGTTTCACGGGCCGATACGCAGTATTTT
V: TRBV2; J: TRBJ1-1; size: .; D: .; length: 11; CDR3: CASTQYSEAFF; DNA: TGTGCCAGCACCCAATACAGTGAAGCTTTCTTT
V: TRBV7-9; J: TRBJ1-2; size: .; D: .; length: 11; CDR3: CASSLHYGYTF; DNA: TGTGCCAGCAGCCTTCACTATGGCTACACCTTC
V: TRBV5-1; J: TRBJ1-2; size: .; D: .; length: 13; CDR3: CASSDEDNYGYTF; DNA: TGCGCCAGCAGCGACGAAGATAACTATGGCTACACCTTC
V: TRBV19; J: TRBJ1-4; size: once; D: TRBD1; length: 15; CDR3: CASSMSGGAGWELFF; DNA: TGTGCCAGTAGTATGTCAGGGGGCGCCGGATGGGAACTGTTTTTT
V: TRBV18; J: TRBJ2-1; size: .; D: .; length: 14; CDR3: CASSPQGTGNEQFF; DNA: TGTGCCAGCTCACCACAGGGTACGGGCAATGAGCAGTTCTTC
V: TRBV3-1/TRBV3-2; J: TRBJ1-1; size: .; D: .; length: 14; CDR3: CASSQAGRNTEAFF; DNA: TGTGCCAGCAGCCAAGCGGGACGGAACACTGAAGCTTTCTTT
V: TRBV3-1/TRBV3-2; J: TRBJ1-1; size: .; D: .; length: 14; CDR3: CASSPDPGSTEAFF; DNA: TGTGCCAGCAGCCCAGATCCAGGAAGCACTGAAGCTTTCTTT
V: TRBV7-9; J: TRBJ2-5; size: .; D: TRBD1; length: 15; CDR3: CASSLGDRLQETQYF; DNA: TGTGCCAGCAGCTTAGGGGACAGGTTACAAGAGACCCAGTACTTC
V: TRBV7-2; J: TRBJ2-1; size: .; D: .; length: 15; CDR3: CASSLDGGGYNEQFF; DNA: TGTGCCAGCAGCTTAGATGGCGGAGGGTACAATGAGCAGTTCTTC
V: TRBV6-5; J: TRBJ1-5; size: .; D: .; length: 15; CDR3: CASRPTRGVDQPQHF; DNA: TGTGCCAGCAGACCAACAAGGGGGGTTGATCAGCCCCAGCATTTT
V: TRBV29-1; J: TRBJ1-2; size: .; D: .; length: 12; CDR3: CSFWGGGYGYTF; DNA: TGCAGCTTTTGGGGTGGCGGCTATGGCTACACCTTC
V: TRBV28; J: TRBJ1-1; size: .; D: TRBD1; length: 19; CDR3: CASSFWDRDAFLENTEAFF; DNA: TGTGCCAGCAGTTTCTGGGACAGGGACGCGTTTTTGGAAAACACTGAAGCTTTCTTT
V: TRBV7-6; J: TRBJ1-3; size: .; D: TRBD1; length: 14; CDR3: CASSQGGVGNTIYF; DNA: TGTGCCAGCTCCCAAGGGGGCGTCGGAAACACCATATATTTT
V: TRBV18; J: TRBJ1-5; size: .; D: .; length: 16; CDR3: CASSRNQGSGNQPQHF; DNA: TGTGCCAGCTCACGTAACCAGGGGAGCGGCAATCAGCCCCAGCATTTT
V: TRBV27; J: TRBJ2-1; size: .; D: .; length: 16; CDR3: CASRTHLQGLYNEQFF; DNA: TGTGCCAGCAGAACACACCTCCAGGGTTTGTACAATGAGCAGTTCTTC
V: TRBV6-6; J: TRBJ1-3; size: .; D: .; length: 14; CDR3: CASSPPPSGNTIYF; DNA: TGTGCCAGCAGCCCCCCCCCATCTGGAAACACCATATATTTT
V: TRBV5-1; J: TRBJ1-6; size: .; D: TRBD1; length: 14; CDR3: CASSNGQGNSPLHF; DNA: TGCGCCAGCAGCAACGGACAGGGGAATTCACCCCTCCACTTT
V: TRBV6-5; J: TRBJ1-6; size: once; D: .; length: 13; CDR3: CASTGTFNSPLHF; DNA: TGTGCCAGCACCGGGACCTTTAATTCACCCCTCCACTTT
V: TRBV27; J: TRBJ1-2; size: once; D: .; length: 13; CDR3: CASSLSGDYGYTF; DNA: TGTGCCAGCAGTTTATCTGGTGACTATGGCTACACCTTC
V: TRBV3-1/TRBV3-2; J: TRBJ2-7; size: .; D: .; length: 14; CDR3: CASSHAQGPYEQYF; DNA: TGTGCCAGCAGCCATGCGCAGGGCCCCTACGAGCAGTACTTC
V: TRBV19; J: TRBJ2-4; size: once; D: TRBD2; length: 17; CDR3: CASSQGLAVLAKNIQYF; DNA: TGTGCCAGTAGTCAGGGACTAGCGGTCCTAGCCAAAAACATTCAGTACTTC
V: TRBV3-1/TRBV3-2; J: TRBJ2-3; size: .; D: TRBD2; length: 15; CDR3: CASRHGTSGGDTQYF; DNA: TGTGCCAGCAGACACGGGACTAGCGGGGGGGATACGCAGTATTTT
V: TRBV28; J: TRBJ1-1; size: few; D: .; length: 14; CDR3: CASSSASLGAEAFF; DNA: TGTGCCAGCAGTTCGGCTTCGCTGGGCGCTGAAGCTTTCTTT
V: TRBV5-1; J: TRBJ2-4; size: .; D: .; length: 15; CDR3: CASSSRGVAKNIQYF; DNA: TGCGCCAGCAGCTCCCGCGGGGTAGCCAAAAACATTCAGTACTTC
V: TRBV10-3; J: TRBJ2-3; size: once; D: .; length: 15; CDR3: CAISEGRGSTDTQYF; DNA: TGTGCCATCAGTGAAGGGCGGGGTAGCACAGATACGCAGTATTTT
V: TRBV7-8; J: TRBJ2-1; size: .; D: .; length: 17; CDR3: CASSLWGSSAAGNEQFF; DNA: TGTGCCAGCAGCTTATGGGGTAGCTCGGCCGCGGGGAATGAGCAGTTCTTC
V: TRBV29-1; J: TRBJ2-2; size: .; D: .; length: 11; CDR3: CSVGNTGELFF; DNA: TGCAGCGTCGGAAACACCGGGGAGCTGTTTTTT
V: TRBV2; J: TRBJ2-3; size: .; D: .; length: 15; CDR3: CAHGHGAGGADTQYF; DNA: TGTGCCCACGGCCATGGGGCAGGGGGGGCAGATACGCAGTATTTT
V: TRBV7-2; J: TRBJ2-2; size: few; D: TRBD2; length: 14; CDR3: CASRGLAGTGELFF; DNA: TGTGCCAGCAGGGGACTAGCGGGCACCGGGGAGCTGTTTTTT
V: TRBV28; J: TRBJ1-3; size: .; D: .; length: 12; CDR3: CASRGPGNTIYF; DNA: TGTGCCAGCAGGGGACCTGGAAACACCATATATTTT
V: TRBV27; J: TRBJ2-6; size: .; D: TRBD2; length: 21; CDR3: CASGGRTGGLAGGTGANVLTF; DNA: TGTGCCAGCGGGGGCAGGACAGGGGGACTAGCGGGAGGAACGGGGGCCAACGTCCTGACTTTC
V: TRBV2; J: TRBJ2-7; size: few; D: TRBD2; length: 15; CDR3: CASSESTSVPYEQYF; DNA: TGTGCCAGCAGTGAATCAACTAGCGTCCCCTACGAGCAGTACTTC
V: TRBV5-1; J: TRBJ1-4; size: .; D: TRBD1; length: 15; CDR3: CASSLGDRVGEKLFF; DNA: TGCGCCAGCAGCTTGGGGGACAGAGTAGGCGAAAAACTGTTTTTT
V: TRBV28; J: TRBJ2-7; size: once; D: TRBD2; length: 19; CDR3: CASSSVLGTSGSSSYEQYF; DNA: TGTGCCAGCAGTTCCGTCCTTGGGACTAGCGGGAGTTCCTCCTACGAGCAGTACTTC